This T cell receptor beta chain was captured in a study of T cells after yellow fever vaccination. Points from the study as a whole: Relatively few clonotypes were ones that appeared in both CD4 and CD8 compartments. Re-detected after boosting: most primary clones, 96% of CD4 and 80% to 90% of CD8.

In germline, CDR1 is KGHDR, CDR2 SFDVKD. The trim removed 4 bases at V and 7 bases at J, leaving 4 bases unmatched. There are 15 residues in the CDR3. Concerning this clonotype itself: Its specificity is unknown.

As TCR cDNA was made by 5'RACE template switching, a universal primer site and UMIs were added. TCRdb fed the 5' RACE reads into MiXCR, producing one record per CDR3 protein. The table records about 580,000 distinct CDR3 sequences, around 16% of them present only once. The genes are TRBV24-1 and TRBJ1-4; 11 bases are a match to TRBD1. The receptor was isolated from a man aged 18-30 years who received the YFV17D yellow fever vaccine. Sequenced material: PBMCs, taken around 5 days after the first yellow fever vaccination. CDR3 sequence reads: CATSDPGTGGEKLFF. CDR3 coding DNA: TGTGCCACCAGTGACCCCGGGACAGGGGGTGAAAAACTGTTTTTT.